These 2 T cell receptor beta chains were sequenced from one sample in a study of blood T cell repertoires in COVID-19. TCRdb keeps only in-frame clones here, not all; method: immunoSEQ multiplex PCR. Of about 210,000 clones listed, roughly 79% were seen once; the top ten hold around 10%. Material: PBMCs or T cells enriched from blood (not recorded which). These receptor sequences come from a woman aged 50 to 60 with acute COVID-19.

This clone was detected once. The chain couples TRBV18 to TRBJ1-2, with 7 bases fitting TRBD1. CDR3 size: 16 residues. Germline lookup yields CDR1 KGHSH and CDR2 LQKENI. V shed 1 base and J 0 bases; nucleotides not matched to a gene: 5. DNA for the CDR3: TGTGCCAGCTCACCACAAAGGGGGCAAGCTAACTATGGCTACACCTTC. Translation: CASSPQRGQANYGYTF.

The genes are TRBV12-3 or TRBV12-4 and TRBJ1-1; tentative D call: TRBD1 (6 bases). V was cut by 6 bases and J by 2 bases, with 10 bases left in between. The CDR3 runs 13 residues. CDR3 nucleotides: TGTGCCAGCAGACAACAGGGAAACACTGAAGCTTTCTTT. It translates to CASRQQGNTEAFF.